This passage covers 6 T cell receptor beta chains from one sample sequenced in a study of cytomegalovirus exposure and HLA in healthy donors. Using immunoSEQ multiplex PCR, the repertoire was profiled, and TCRdb retains in-frame clones only, with some absent. Among about 160,000 clones listed, around four fifths were seen once. What was sequenced was PBMCs. The receptor set was obtained from a man aged 25-45 years in good health and CMV-seropositive.

This clone was observed a few times. This chain links TRBV6-4 with TRBJ2-4; TRBD2 agrees at 14 bases. Germline values: CDR1 MRHNA, CDR2 SNTAGT. V trimming: 0 bases; J trimming: 7 bases; junction bases outside the gene matches: 2. The CDR3 contains 16 residues. The CDR3 sequence: CASSDSTSGGANIQYF. CDR3 sequence (DNA): TGTGCCAGCAGTGACTCGACTAGCGGGGGGGCCAACATTCAGTACTTC.

The chain uses TRBV2 and TRBJ1-1; D ambiguous. Germline lookup yields CDR1 SNHLY and CDR2 FYNNEI. Trimming took off 3 bases at V and 2 bases at J, with 7 bases between the two ends. The CDR3 covers 13 residues. The CDR3 sequence: CASSDRVNTEAFF. CDR3 coding DNA: TGTGCCAGCAGTGACCGGGTTAACACTGAAGCTTTCTTT.

V usage is TRBV6-5 and J usage is TRBJ1-2; 7 bases are shared with TRBD1. Germline assignment: CDR1 MNHEY and CDR2 SVGAGI. This CDR3 spans 15 amino acids. The ends lost 6 bases at V and 5 bases at J; junction bases unmatched: 12. The CDR3 sequence is CASSWGGQASYGYTF. In DNA form, the CDR3 reads TGTGCCAGCAGCTGGGGCGGACAGGCGTCGTATGGCTACACCTTC.

V usage is TRBV7-2 and J usage is TRBJ2-2; TRBD1 is a possible D gene (7 bases). This CDR3 region has 16 residues. V lost 7 bases and J lost 4, with 19 bases in between. In germline, CDR1 is SGHTA, CDR2 FQGNSA. CDR3 protein: CASTLQGGLPTGELFF. Here the CDR3 DNA reads TGTGCCAGCACTCTCCAGGGGGGCCTCCCCACCGGGGAGCTGTTTTTT.

The genes are TRBV11-2 and TRBJ1-6; 7 bases map to TRBD1. The CDR3 sequence is 14 residues long. The V gene end was trimmed by 4 bases and the J gene end by 7 bases; junction bases not matched to a gene: 4. In germline, CDR1 is SGHAT, CDR2 FQNNGV. As DNA, the CDR3 is TGTGCCAGCAGCTGGACAGGTGAAAATTCACCCCTCCACTTT. Amino acids: CASSWTGENSPLHF.

The V call is TRBV19, the J call TRBJ2-7, with D unclear. The CDR3 runs 14 residues. Trimming pared 0 bases from V and 3 bases from J, leaving 9 bases between. Germline V gene data show CDR1 as LNHDA and CDR2 as SQIVND (reference sequence). The CDR3 nucleotides read TGTGCCAGTAGTATAGACCCAGGCTACTACGAGCAGTACTTC. As protein: CASSIDPGYYEQYF.